The present entry profiles one T cell receptor (beta chain) with its context. The data were taken from a study of blood T cell repertoires in COVID-19. Study-wide context: T cells, B-cell-depleted T cells, or PBMCs supplied cDNA or gDNA.

The CDR3 spans 16 residues. The V and J ends lost 3 bases and 6 bases, in that order; junction bases with no gene match: 12. The V gene's germline CDR1 is DFQATT and CDR2 SNEGSKA (reference sequence). TCRdb keeps only in-frame clones here, not all; method: immunoSEQ multiplex PCR. This sample has tens of thousands of clones, with about 90% found just once. The origin of this receptor is a woman in her 70s with active COVID-19. Sample: peripheral blood. This chain links TRBV20-1 with TRBJ1-2; the match to TRBD1 covers 11 bases. In nucleotides, the CDR3 is TGCAGTGCTAGTTCAGTTGGGACAGGGGGTCTCGATGGCTACACCTTC. It translates to CSASSVGTGGLDGYTF.